These 8 T cell receptor beta chains originate from one sample sequenced in a study of chemoradiotherapy in HPV16-positive cancers. Data came from immunoSEQ multiplex PCR; TCRdb stores just in-frame clones and leaves some out. The sample yields 2,000 to 2,500 clones, approximately 90% seen once. The material sequenced was tumor tissue, taken from a patient who underwent chemoradiotherapy. The source of these receptors is a human donor with HPV-associated anogenital cancer.

J is TRBJ2-5 and V is TRBV2, with D tentatively TRBD2 (6 bases). Germline V gives CDR1 SNHLY, CDR2 FYNNEI. This CDR3 is 15 amino acids long. Between the trimmed V and J ends, which lost 7 bases and 3 bases, there was a span of 18 bases. CDR3 loop: CASTLPGAGKETQYF. For the CDR3, the DNA is TGTGCCAGCACCCTCCCCGGGGCGGGAAAAGAGACCCAGTACTTC.

This chain joins TRBV10-3 and TRBJ1-4; tentatively, D is TRBD1 (6 bases). Looked up from germline, CDR1 is ENHRY and CDR2 is SYGVKD. With 6 bases removed from V and 7 bases from J, the gap between germline ends came to 6 bases. The CDR3 spans 11 residues. The CDR3 DNA follows: TGTGCCATCAGGGACAGTGAAAAACTGTTTTTT. Amino acid sequence: CAIRDSEKLFF.

The chain joins TRBV19 to TRBJ2-2, with D unresolved. Germline V lookup: CDR1 LNHDA, CDR2 SQIVND (reference sequence). This CDR3 region has 16 residues. V gave up 2 bases and J gave up 0 bases, with 10 bases separating them. In DNA form, the CDR3 reads TGTGCCAGTAGTATAAGTCGCAGGTCGAACACCGGGGAGCTGTTTTTT. It codes for CASSISRRSNTGELFF.

The chain joins TRBV5-1 to TRBJ1-1; 10 bases map to TRBD1. Trimming cost V 0 bases and J 5 bases; bases outside gene matches: 7. CDR1 is SGHRS and CDR2 is YFSETQ in the germline V gene. The CDR3 consists of 16 residues. CDR3 sequence (DNA): TGCGCCAGCAGCTTGGGGGTGAGGACAGGGGGGACTGAAGCTTTCTTT. Translated, it gives CASSLGVRTGGTEAFF.

The rearrangement uses TRBV19 and TRBJ1-1; D gene ambiguous. Germline V gene data show CDR1 as LNHDA and CDR2 as SQIVND (reference sequence). Trimming stripped 7 bases from V and 4 bases from J, with 13 bases between. The CDR3 consists of 13 residues. Written as DNA, the CDR3 is TGTGCCAGTACCCTCGGGCGGGGCACTGAAGCTTTCTTT. Translation: CASTLGRGTEAFF.

CDR3 loop: CASSYRPTYEQYF. CDR3 sequence (DNA): TGCGCCAGCAGCTACCGACCCACCTACGAGCAGTACTTC. J is TRBJ2-7 and V is TRBV5-1; D call uncertain. Germline V gene data show CDR1 as SGHRS and CDR2 as YFSETQ. V lost 3 bases and J lost 2, with 9 bases in between. This CDR3 is built from 13 residues.

This chain uses TRBV30 with TRBJ1-1; D may be TRBD1 (5 bases). The length of the CDR3 is 12 residues. V was trimmed by 4 bases and J by 12 bases, leaving 18 bases between them. CDR1 is GTSNPN and CDR2 is SVGIG in the germline V gene (reference sequence). CDR3 amino acids: CAWKTSGGLTFF. As DNA, the CDR3 is TGTGCCTGGAAGACGTCGGGGGGGTTAACTTTCTTT. Supplemented by reference TRBV30 and TRBJ1-1, the full variable domain reads SQTIHQWPATLVQPVGSPLSLECTVEGTSNPNLYWYRQAAGRGLQLLFYSVGIGQISSEVPQNLSASRPQDRQFILSSKKLLLSDSGFYLCAWKTSGGLTFFGQGTRLTVV.

This clone was seen only once. J is TRBJ2-1 and V is TRBV7-2, with D possibly matching TRBD2 (6 bases). The CDR3 spans 15 residues. Trimming removed 5 bases from V and 2 bases from J, with 13 bases in between. CDR1 is SGHTA and CDR2 is FQGNSA in the germline V gene. The CDR3 DNA reads as TGTGCCAGCAGCCCCAATCCGGGGGCCTACAATGAGCAGTTCTTC. Encoded protein: CASSPNPGAYNEQFF.